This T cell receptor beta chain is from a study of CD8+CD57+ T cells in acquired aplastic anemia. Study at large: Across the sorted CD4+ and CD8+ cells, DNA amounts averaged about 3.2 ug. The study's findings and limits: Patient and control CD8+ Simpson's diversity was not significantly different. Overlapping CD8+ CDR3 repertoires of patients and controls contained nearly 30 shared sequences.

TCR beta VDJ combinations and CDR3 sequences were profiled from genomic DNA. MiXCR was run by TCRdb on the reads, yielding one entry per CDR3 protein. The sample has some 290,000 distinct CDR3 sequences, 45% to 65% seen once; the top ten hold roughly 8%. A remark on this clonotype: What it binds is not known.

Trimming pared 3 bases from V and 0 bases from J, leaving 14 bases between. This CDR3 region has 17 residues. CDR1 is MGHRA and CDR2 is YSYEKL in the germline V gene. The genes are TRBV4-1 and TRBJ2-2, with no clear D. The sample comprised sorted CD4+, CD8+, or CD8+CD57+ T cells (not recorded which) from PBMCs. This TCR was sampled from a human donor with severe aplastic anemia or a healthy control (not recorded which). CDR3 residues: CASSQVQDGANTGELFF. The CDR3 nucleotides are TGCGCCAGCAGCCAGGTTCAAGACGGTGCGAACACCGGGGAGCTGTTTTTT.